These 5 T cell receptor beta chains share one sample of origin, sequenced in a study of T-cell memory formation after mild COVID-19. One entry per CDR3 protein, called by TCRdb with MiXCR from the 5' RACE reads. Of 150,000 to 200,000 distinct CDR3 sequences listed, approximately 10% are singletons. Sequenced: PBMCs or a T cell subset sorted from them (not recorded which). Receptors were obtained from a young man who had mild COVID-19 (a few samples of this study predate the infection). Cell type and time point are not known.

The rearrangement joins TRBV18 to TRBJ2-5; D not certain. This CDR3 spans 12 amino acids. The germline V gene has CDR1 KGHSH and CDR2 LQKENI. Trimming stripped 2 bases from V and 7 bases from J, with 8 bases between. This chain's CDR3 is CASSPTKGTQYF. The CDR3 region has the DNA TGTGCCAGCTCACCAACGAAGGGGACCCAGTACTTC. The complete variable domain, with remaining parts taken from reference TRBV18 and TRBJ2-5, reads NAGVMQNPRHLVRRRGQEARLRCSPMKGHSHVYWYRQLPEEGLKFMVYLQKENIIDESGMPKERFSAEFPKEGPSILRIQQVVRGDSAAYFCASSPTKGTQYFGPGTRLLVL.

The chain carries TRBV2 and TRBJ2-7; a weak D match, TRBD1 (5 bases). Germline V gene data show CDR1 as SNHLY and CDR2 as FYNNEI. The CDR3 spans 13 residues. The ends were cut back, 6 bases at V and 5 bases at J, with 14 bases in the middle. The CDR3 DNA sequence: TGTGCCAGCAGCAGTCAGGGTAGAAACGAGCAGTACGTC. As protein: CASSSQGRNEQYV.

The genes are TRBV28 and TRBJ1-1; no clear D. CDR3 length equals 14 residues. The germline V gene encodes CDR1 MDHEN and CDR2 SYDVKM. V was trimmed by 5 bases and J by 3 bases, leaving 13 bases between them. The CDR3 sequence: CASSAKWRDTEAFF. The CDR3, as DNA: TGTGCCAGCAGTGCCAAATGGAGGGACACTGAAGCTTTCTTT.

The sample holds a few counts of this clonotype. This sequence joins TRBV4-1 and TRBJ2-5; D not certain. V was pared by 8 bases and J by 4 bases, with 14 bases between. Germline-derived CDR1 and CDR2 are MGHRA and YSYEKL. The CDR3 spans 13 residues. CDR3 nucleotide sequence: TGCGCCAGCGCGCTCGCTAGTGGAGAGACCCAGTACTTC. Protein sequence: CASALASGETQYF.

The gene calls are TRBV7-9 and TRBJ1-3; D ambiguous. The CDR3 runs to 14 residues. Per germline, CDR1 SEHNR and CDR2 FQNEAQ (reference sequence). Between the trimmed V and J ends, which lost 3 bases and 0 bases, there was a span of 6 bases. The CDR3 loop is CASSFARSGNTIYF. The CDR3 bases are TGTGCCAGCAGCTTCGCGCGCTCTGGAAACACCATATATTTT.